This T cell receptor (beta chain) was identified during a study of T cells in Graves' hyperthyroidism and ophthalmopathy. Study-wide background: Prior to any treatment, at the point of initial diagnosis, peripheral blood was collected.

TCR beta CDR3 sequences were amplified from RNA transcripts. Initially, a first-round RT-PCR of the TCR CDR3 employed the HTBI primer set. One entry per CDR3 protein, called by TCRdb with MiXCR from the multiplex PCR reads. Of approximately 520,000 distinct CDR3 sequences listed, roughly 20% are singletons. This clonotype occurred many times. Its target is not known. The V end lost 5 bases, the J end lost 7 bases, and 18 bases lay between the germline ends. Germline CDR1 reads SGHTA; CDR2 reads FQGNSA. This CDR3 has 15 residues. For Graves' hyperthyroidism to be stable, ophthalmopathy could not progress within 18 months. General study results and limits: Stable hyperthyroidism was told apart from ophthalmopathy by a model built on 13 V-J features.

The clonotype originates from a man between 18 and 29 years old with Graves' hyperthyroidism. This chain connects TRBV7-2 to TRBJ1-5; D is possibly TRBD1 (5 bases). The sample consisted of blood. CDR3 region: CASSPWDGGGQPQHF. The DNA for the CDR3 is TGTGCCAGCAGCCCATGGGACGGCGGGGGACAGCCCCAGCATTTT.